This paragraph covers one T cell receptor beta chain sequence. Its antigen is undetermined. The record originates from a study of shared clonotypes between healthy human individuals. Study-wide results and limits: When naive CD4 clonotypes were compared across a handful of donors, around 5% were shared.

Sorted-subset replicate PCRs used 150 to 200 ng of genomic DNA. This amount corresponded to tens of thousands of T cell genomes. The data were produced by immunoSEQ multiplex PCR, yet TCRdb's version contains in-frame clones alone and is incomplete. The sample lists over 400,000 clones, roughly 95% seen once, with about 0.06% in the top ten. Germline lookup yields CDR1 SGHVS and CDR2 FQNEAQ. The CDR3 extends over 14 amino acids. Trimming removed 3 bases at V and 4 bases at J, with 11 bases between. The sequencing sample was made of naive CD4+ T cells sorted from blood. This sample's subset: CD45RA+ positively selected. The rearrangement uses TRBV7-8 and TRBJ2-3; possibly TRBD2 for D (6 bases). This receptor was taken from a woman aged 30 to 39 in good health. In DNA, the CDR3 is TGTGCCAGCAGCTTTAAGCGGGCACCAGATACGCAGTATTTT. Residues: CASSFKRAPDTQYF.